One sample yielded the 11 T cell receptor beta chains listed below, sequenced in a study of blood T cell repertoires in COVID-19. The method was immunoSEQ multiplex PCR; TCRdb's version includes in-frame clones alone and lacks a portion of them. This table holds about 92,000 clones, approximately 70% found once. Source material: peripheral blood. These receptors were obtained from a woman aged 55-69 years in a cohort sampled during active or convalescent COVID-19.

This clone was detected a few times. CDR3 DNA: TGTGCCACTGCCCGAGACAGGAATTCACCCCTCCACTTT. It translates to CATARDRNSPLHF. The rearrangement joins TRBV10-3 to TRBJ1-6; possible D gene TRBD1, 6 bases. CDR1 and CDR2 (germline): ENHRY, SYGVKD. The CDR3 is 13 amino acids. Trimming took 10 bases from V and 7 from J, leaving 14 bases between them.

This clone turned up a few times. The J gene is TRBJ1-2, the V gene TRBV7-2, with TRBD1 matching over 9 bases. CDR3 length: 14 amino acids. The V gene end was trimmed by 5 bases and the J gene end by 8 bases; junction bases not matched to a gene: 9. The V gene's germline CDR1 is SGHTA and CDR2 FQGNSA. CDR3 region: CASSAHRGPRGYTF. The DNA of the CDR3 is TGTGCCAGCAGCGCGCACAGGGGGCCTAGGGGCTACACCTTC.

V usage is TRBV18 and J usage is TRBJ2-1; possibly TRBD1 for D (6 bases). Germline lookup yields CDR1 KGHSH and CDR2 LQKENI. Trimming took 3 bases from V and 8 from J, leaving 17 bases between them. The CDR3 runs to 15 residues. CDR3 region: CASSPLDGGRYEQFF. The CDR3 DNA is TGTGCCAGCTCACCTCTGGATGGGGGCCGCTATGAGCAGTTCTTC.

The rearrangement joins TRBV30 to TRBJ2-1, with TRBD2 as a possible D gene (6 bases). Trimming removed 0 bases at V and 5 bases at J, with 20 bases between. The CDR3 spans 17 residues. Per germline, CDR1 GTSNPN and CDR2 SVGIG (reference sequence). The CDR3 spells CAWSVPTSSWVHNEQFF. For the CDR3, the DNA is TGTGCCTGGAGTGTACCCACTAGCTCATGGGTCCACAATGAGCAGTTCTTC.

This clone was found a few times. V usage is TRBV6-6 and J usage is TRBJ1-4; D is unresolved. CDR1 MNHNY and CDR2 SVGAGI come from the germline V gene (reference sequence). Trimming pared 6 bases from V and 0 bases from J, leaving 8 bases between. The CDR3 length is 14 residues. DNA for the CDR3: TGTGCCAGCAGCCTCTTTGCAACTAATGAAAAACTGTTTTTT. Residues: CASSLFATNEKLFF.

The count of this clone is one. The genes are TRBV5-4 and TRBJ2-5, with TRBD1 matching over 7 bases. The CDR3 runs to 15 residues. Trimming took 7 bases from V and 3 from J; bases not matched to a gene: 12. Germline lookup yields CDR1 SGHNT and CDR2 YYREEE (reference sequence). In DNA form, the CDR3 reads TGTGCCAGCCGGCCAAAAGGGCAGGGGGAAGAGACCCAGTACTTC. This sequence encodes CASRPKGQGEETQYF.

For the CDR3, the DNA is TGTGCCAGTACTGGGACAGGGTCGGGTCAGCCCCAGCATTTT. This translates into CASTGTGSGQPQHF. The J gene is TRBJ1-5, the V gene TRBV19; 9 bases are a match to TRBD1. J lost 6 bases, V lost 7 bases, and 7 bases had no gene match. Germline-derived CDR1 and CDR2 are LNHDA and SQIVND (reference sequence). The CDR3 contains 14 residues.

This chain links TRBV7-2 with TRBJ1-2; 12 nucleotides line up with TRBD1. Germline lookup yields CDR1 SGHTA and CDR2 FQGNSA. Unmatched junction bases numbered 5, after V lost 5 bases and J lost 4 bases. The CDR3 length is 15 residues. CDR3 region: CASSPGQGAFYGYTF. The CDR3 nucleotides are TGTGCCAGCAGCCCGGGACAGGGGGCGTTCTATGGCTACACCTTC.

The V gene is TRBV28, the J gene TRBJ1-2, with no clear D. CDR3 length: 11 amino acids. The germline V gene encodes CDR1 MDHEN and CDR2 SYDVKM. Trimming left V 6 bases short and J 3 bases short, with 5 bases between. The CDR3 bases are TGTGCCAGCAGAAGAGACTATGGCTACACCTTC. This encodes CASRRDYGYTF.

J is TRBJ2-1 and V is TRBV4-3; perhaps TRBD2 as D (6 bases). The CDR3 runs 15 residues. Germline V gives CDR1 LGHNA, CDR2 YSLEER. V was cut by 0 bases and J by 9 bases, with 15 bases left in between. DNA of the CDR3: TGCGCCAGCAGCCAAGATCTTCTAGCGTCGATTGAGCAGTTCTTC. It codes for CASSQDLLASIEQFF.

The chain uses TRBV5-6 and TRBJ1-1, with no clear D. V was clipped by 1 base and J by 4 bases, with 14 bases between them. This CDR3 spans 15 amino acids. The germline V gene has CDR1 SGHDT and CDR2 YYEEEE. The CDR3 coding sequence is TGTGCCAGCAGCTTGCGGACGCCAGCGGGCACTGAAGCTTTCTTT. This translates into CASSLRTPAGTEAFF.